This is a list of T cell receptor beta chains from one sample in a study of shared clonotypes between healthy human individuals. Produced via immunoSEQ multiplex PCR; TCRdb's table is partial and in-frame only. Of 2,500,000 or so clones listed, under 95% were seen once; the top ten hold 0.37%. What was sequenced was naive CD4+ T cells from PBMCs. The receptors originated from a man between 18 and 29 years old in good health. Some clones in this sample may be carry-over from other donors' samples. Each CDR3 is given with its conserved first and last residue. The D gene is left open where the match is weak. Clone size, where shown, is once, few, many, or a class for clones that have expanded.

J	size	D	V	DNA	CDR3
TRBJ2-1	NA	TRBD2	TRBV7-2	TGTGCCAGCACCCGGGAGGCGGGAGGCTATGAGCAGTTCTTC	CASTREAGGYEQFF
TRBJ1-3	NA	TRBD1	TRBV5-1	TGCGCCAGCAGCCCCGGGACAGGAGGAAACACCATATATTTT	CASSPGTGGNTIYF
TRBJ2-7	NA	NA	TRBV28	TGTGCCAGCAGTCCTCTGGGGGGACACTCCTACGAGCAGTACTTC	CASSPLGGHSYEQYF
TRBJ1-5	NA	NA	TRBV21-1	TGTGCCAGCAGCGTCTGGGTATATAGCAATCAGCCCCAGCATTTT	CASSVWVYSNQPQHF
TRBJ2-5	few	NA	TRBV5-1	TGCGCCAGCAGCTTTTCGTCGGAGACCCAGTACTTC	CASSFSSETQYF
TRBJ2-3	NA	NA	TRBV11-3	TGTGCCAGCAGCTTCAACAGGGATTCAGATACGCAGTATTTT	CASSFNRDSDTQYF
TRBJ1-5	NA	NA	TRBV28	TGTGCCAGCCCTCCGCGAGAAGACCATAGCAATCAGCCCCAGCATTTT	CASPPREDHSNQPQHF
TRBJ2-1	NA	TRBD1	TRBV27	TGTGCCAGCACTCTTCAAGGGGACAGGTCCTACAATGAGCAGTTCTTC	CASTLQGDRSYNEQFF
TRBJ2-1	NA	TRBD2	TRBV18	TGTGCCAGCTCACCCGGGGAGGGATCCTACAATGAGCAGTTCTTC	CASSPGEGSYNEQFF
TRBJ1-3	NA	TRBD1	TRBV4-2	TGTGCCAGCAGCCAAGGGGTCACCGGGACAGCGAACACCATATATTTT	CASSQGVTGTANTIYF
TRBJ2-6	NA	NA	TRBV4-3	TGCGCCAGCAGCCAAGATCGAACAGGGAAGAGCTCTGGGGCCAACGTCCTGACTTTC	CASSQDRTGKSSGANVLTF
TRBJ1-4	NA	TRBD1	TRBV5-1	TGCGCCAGCAGCAACAAGGAAACAGGGGGCGGTGAAAAACTGTTTTTT	CASSNKETGGGEKLFF
TRBJ1-1	NA	NA	TRBV27	TGTGCCAGCAGGTTACTGACAGCAGTAAACACTGAAGCTTTCTTT	CASRLLTAVNTEAFF
TRBJ2-2	NA	NA	TRBV30	TGTGCCTGGAGTCCTCTAGCGTGGACCGGGGAGCTGTTTTTT	CAWSPLAWTGELFF
TRBJ2-1	NA	NA	TRBV7-2	TGTGCCAGCAGCTTAGATCGGAGTAGGAATGAGCAGTTCTTC	CASSLDRSRNEQFF
TRBJ2-7	NA	NA	TRBV6-1	TGTGCCAGCACCAGTTATGCCTACGAGCAGTACTTC	CASTSYAYEQYF
TRBJ1-1	NA	TRBD1	TRBV5-4	TGTGCCAGCAGCTTAGACAGGGGGGTGACTGAAGCTTTCTTT	CASSLDRGVTEAFF
TRBJ1-3	NA	TRBD1	TRBV5-4	TGTGCCAGCAGCTTGGGGGGACAGGGGGCTTCGAGAGGAAACACCATATATTTT	CASSLGGQGASRGNTIYF
TRBJ2-3	NA	NA	TRBV6-4	TGTGCCAGCAGCCCCGACAGAACTAGCACAGATACGCAGTATTTT	CASSPDRTSTDTQYF
TRBJ1-5	NA	NA	TRBV19	TGTGCCAGTTCCCGGGGGACACAAAGCAATCAGCCCCAGCATTTT	CASSRGTQSNQPQHF
TRBJ1-1	NA	NA	TRBV5-4	TGTGCCAGCAGCTTGGGTAGGGTGGGACTGGATGGCACTGAAGCTTTCTTT	CASSLGRVGLDGTEAFF
TRBJ2-3	NA	NA	TRBV27	TGTGCCAGCAGTAATGGGGGAGTACTCAAAGGAGATACGCAGTATTTT	CASSNGGVLKGDTQYF